This note documents a single TCR beta chain sequence. The antigen is not known. The CDR3 consists of 15 residues. This entry comes from a study of CD8+ T cells in alopecia areata. Notes on the study in general: Amid tofacitinib therapy, many expanded lesional clones stayed present in scalp and blood.

It was cDNA, reverse transcribed from extracted RNA, that served as the sequencing template. The assay was immunoSEQ multiplex PCR, and TCRdb's table has in-frame clones only and misses some. The repertoire holds hundreds of thousands of clones, approximately 60% seen once, with 0.75% to 0.95% in the top ten. The treatment denotes: oral pan-JAK inhibitor, 5-10 mg twice daily. The chain joins TRBV1 to TRBJ2-7; the table gives TRBD1 as D, unverified against the DNA. TRBV1 is a listed pseudogene. The sample in question was CD4+ T cells sorted from blood, obtained at roughly week 52, from a patient treated with tofacitinib. The sequence was obtained from a human donor with alopecia areata. This CDR3 reads CTSRRRDMGLYEQYF. As DNA, the CDR3 is TGCACCAGCAGGCGACGGGACATGGGTTTGTACGAGCAGTACTTC.